Listed below are T cell receptor beta chains from one sample, sequenced in a study of blood T cell repertoires in COVID-19. Assay: immunoSEQ multiplex PCR; the TCRdb copy retains only in-frame clones and omits some. Of under 200,000 clones listed, nearly 90% were seen once; the top ten hold roughly a fifth. The sample was peripheral blood. Receptor source: a man between 60 and 75 years old with active or convalescent COVID-19. Each CDR3 is given with its conserved first and last residue. Each record gives: J gene, V gene, D gene, clone size, CDR3 protein, CDR3 DNA. The D gene is left open where the match is weak. Only part of the rows carry a size: once, few, many, or a class if the clone is expanded.

J gene: TRBJ1-6
V gene: TRBV19
D gene: .
clone size: .
CDR3 protein: CASSIDSPGTRNSPLHF
CDR3 DNA: TGTGCCAGTAGTATAGACTCTCCCGGGACAAGGAATTCACCCCTCCACTTT

J gene: TRBJ2-6
V gene: TRBV5-1
D gene: .
clone size: .
CDR3 protein: CASSFSSGANVLTF
CDR3 DNA: TGCGCCAGCAGCTTCAGCTCTGGGGCCAACGTCCTGACTTTC

J gene: TRBJ1-1
V gene: TRBV6-7
D gene: .
clone size: once
CDR3 protein: CASSYPPGLVNTEAFF
CDR3 DNA: TGTGCCAGCAGTTACCCCCCAGGGCTCGTGAACACTGAAGCTTTCTTT

J gene: TRBJ2-7
V gene: TRBV7-3
D gene: .
clone size: .
CDR3 protein: CASSKQGGGSYEQYF
CDR3 DNA: TGTGCCAGCAGCAAACAGGGAGGGGGCTCCTACGAGCAGTACTTC

J gene: TRBJ2-3
V gene: TRBV3-1/TRBV3-2
D gene: TRBD2
clone size: few
CDR3 protein: CASSRGLAETTDTQYF
CDR3 DNA: TGTGCCAGCAGCCGCGGACTAGCGGAAACCACAGATACGCAGTATTTT

J gene: TRBJ1-1
V gene: TRBV7-9
D gene: .
clone size: few
CDR3 protein: CASSLIRETEAFF
CDR3 DNA: TGTGCCAGCAGCTTAATTCGGGAGACTGAAGCTTTCTTT

J gene: TRBJ1-4
V gene: TRBV18
D gene: .
clone size: .
CDR3 protein: CASSPSRGANEKLFF
CDR3 DNA: TGTGCCAGCTCACCATCGCGGGGTGCTAATGAAAAACTGTTTTTT

J gene: TRBJ2-1
V gene: TRBV7-3
D gene: TRBD2
clone size: .
CDR3 protein: CASSLSGSSYNEQFF
CDR3 DNA: TGTGCCAGCAGCTTAAGCGGGAGCTCCTACAATGAGCAGTTCTTC

J gene: TRBJ2-5
V gene: TRBV9
D gene: TRBD2
clone size: .
CDR3 protein: CASSVSPAGPRETQYF
CDR3 DNA: TGTGCCAGCAGCGTGTCCCCAGCGGGGCCGAGAGAGACCCAGTACTTC

J gene: TRBJ2-1
V gene: TRBV5-6
D gene: TRBD1
clone size: .
CDR3 protein: CASSSSGTGYNEQFF
CDR3 DNA: TGTGCCAGCAGCTCGTCCGGGACAGGATACAATGAGCAGTTCTTC